This T cell receptor beta chain came from a study of regulatory T cells in long-lasting Graves disease. This CDR3 is built from 14 residues. Trimming pared 6 bases from V and 6 bases from J, leaving 15 bases between. Germline lookup yields CDR1 MNHNS and CDR2 SASEGT. Time point described: newly diagnosed GD, antithyroid drugs for less than 3 months. PBMC RNA was the source of the TCR library. Relying on iRepertoire HTBI primers and Arm-PCR of CDR3 regions, the team built TCR beta libraries. TCRdb recomputed calls from the multiplex PCR reads with MiXCR, one row per CDR3 protein. The table includes roughly 440,000 distinct CDR3 sequences, about a sixth detected once. The same sample was also studied in work on T cells in Graves' hyperthyroidism and ophthalmopathy.

V gene TRBV6-1 combines with J gene TRBJ2-1, with D tentatively TRBD1 (8 bases). The sequence derives from a young woman with Graves disease. The input for sequencing was peripheral blood mononuclear cells (PBMCs), taken at new diagnosis, from a patient treated with antithyroid drugs. CDR3: CASRNRGGINEQFF. CDR3 nucleotide sequence: TGTGCCAGCAGAAACAGGGGGGGGATCAATGAGCAGTTCTTC.